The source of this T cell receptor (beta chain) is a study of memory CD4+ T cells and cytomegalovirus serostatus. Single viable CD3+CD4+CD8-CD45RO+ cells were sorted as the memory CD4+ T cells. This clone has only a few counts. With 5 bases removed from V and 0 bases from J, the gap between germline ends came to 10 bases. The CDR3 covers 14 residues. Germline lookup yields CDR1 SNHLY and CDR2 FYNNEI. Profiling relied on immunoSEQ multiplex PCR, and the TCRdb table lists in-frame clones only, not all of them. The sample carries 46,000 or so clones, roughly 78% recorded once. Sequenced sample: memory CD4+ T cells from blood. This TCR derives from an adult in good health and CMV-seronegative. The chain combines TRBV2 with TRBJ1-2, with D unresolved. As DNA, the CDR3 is TGTGCCAGCAGTATCGGAACCCCTAACTATGGCTACACCTTC. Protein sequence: CASSIGTPNYGYTF. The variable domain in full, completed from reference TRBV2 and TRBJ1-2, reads EPEVTQTPSHQVTQMGQEVILRCVPISNHLYFYWYRQILGQKVEFLVSFYNNEISEKSEIFDDQFSVERPDGSNFTLKIRSTKLEDSAMYFCASSIGTPNYGYTFGSGTRLTVV.